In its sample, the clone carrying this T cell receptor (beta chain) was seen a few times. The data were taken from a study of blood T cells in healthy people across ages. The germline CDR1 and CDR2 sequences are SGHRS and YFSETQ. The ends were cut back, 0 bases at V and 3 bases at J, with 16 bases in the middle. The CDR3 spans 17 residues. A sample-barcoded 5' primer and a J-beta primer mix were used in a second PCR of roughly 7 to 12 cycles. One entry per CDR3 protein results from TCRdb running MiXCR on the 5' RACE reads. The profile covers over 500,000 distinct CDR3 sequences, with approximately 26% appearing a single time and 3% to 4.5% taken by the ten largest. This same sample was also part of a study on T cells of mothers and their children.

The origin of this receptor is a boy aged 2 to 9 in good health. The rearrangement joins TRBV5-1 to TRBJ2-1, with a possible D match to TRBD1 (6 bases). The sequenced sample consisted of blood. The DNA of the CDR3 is TGCGCCAGCAGCTTGGCCCTCAGGGGCGGTTACTACAATGAGCAGTTCTTC. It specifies CASSLALRGGYYNEQFF.